What follows are 30 T cell receptor beta chains derived from one specimen sequenced in a study of early T cells in non-severe SARS-CoV-2 infection. A single record per CDR3 protein comes from TCRdb applying MiXCR to the 5' RACE reads. Of some 96,000 distinct CDR3 sequences in the sample, 11% are singletons; the top ten hold just over 4.5%. The sample consisted of whole blood, taken at baseline. The receptors were gathered from an adult who was a healthcare worker with PCR-confirmed SARS-CoV-2 infection or an uninfected control (not recorded which).

This clonotype was counted between two and nine times. The CDR3 DNA follows: TGTGCCAGTAGTATCGTCGCAGGGGGCACCGGGGAGCTGTTTTTT. Its translation is CASSIVAGGTGELFF. The rearrangement links TRBV19 to TRBJ2-2; the match to TRBD1 covers 7 bases. After removal of 3 bases from V and 4 bases from J, the junction contained 5 bases not matched to a gene. CDR1 is LNHDA and CDR2 is SQIVND in the germline V gene (reference sequence). This CDR3 is 15 amino acids long.

The table lists this clonotype with a few counts. This rearrangement joins TRBV10-1 to TRBJ1-6; D call uncertain. From germline, CDR1 is WNHNN and CDR2 SYGVQD (reference sequence). The CDR3 extends over 15 amino acids. Trimming left V 4 bases short and J 8 bases short, with 15 bases between. The CDR3 is CASSAGFRSDSPLHF. The CDR3 DNA reads as TGCGCCAGCAGTGCTGGGTTTCGTTCGGATTCACCCCTCCACTTT.

This clonotype was counted only a few times. This rearrangement joins TRBV27 to TRBJ1-6; 8 nucleotides match TRBD1. The CDR3 is made up of 14 amino acids. Germline V gene lookup returns CDR1 MNHEY and CDR2 SMNVEV (reference sequence). The V gene end was trimmed by 6 bases and the J gene end by 7 bases; junction bases not matched to a gene: 5. In nucleotides, the CDR3 is TGTGCCAGCAGCCCGGACAGGGCCAATTCACCCCTCCACTTT. Amino acid sequence: CASSPDRANSPLHF.

This clonotype was detected ten times or more. The rearrangement joins TRBV12-3 or TRBV12-4 to TRBJ2-3; the D is unclear. V lost 4 bases to trimming and J lost 2 bases, with 1 base between them. This CDR3 is 11 amino acids long. The CDR3 sequence: CASSSTDTQYF. The CDR3 DNA follows: TGTGCCAGCAGTTCCACAGATACGCAGTATTTT.

This clonotype was counted between two and nine times. The chain links TRBV20-1 to TRBJ2-7; 8 positions agree with TRBD2. Germline V gene lookup returns CDR1 DFQATT and CDR2 SNEGSKA (reference sequence). The CDR3 sequence is 13 residues long. The trim removed 5 bases at V and 4 bases at J, leaving 7 bases unmatched. The CDR3 protein is CSAGSGSAYEQYF. Written as DNA, the CDR3 is TGCAGTGCTGGGAGCGGGAGTGCTTACGAGCAGTACTTC.

In its sample, this clonotype was seen many times. This chain connects TRBV11-2 to TRBJ2-7, with a tentative D call TRBD2 (6 bases). Trimming stripped 6 bases from V and 6 bases from J, with 12 bases between. The CDR3 contains 12 residues. In germline, CDR1 is SGHAT, CDR2 FQNNGV. The CDR3, as DNA: TGTGCCAGCAGGATGGAGGGCCCCGAGCAGTACTTC. It encodes CASRMEGPEQYF.

The chain uses TRBV29-1 and TRBJ2-5; TRBD1 is a possible D gene (6 bases). The length of the CDR3 is 14 residues. Trimming took 3 bases from V and 2 from J, leaving 13 bases between them. Germline CDR1 SQVTM, CDR2 ANQGSEA. The CDR3 loop is CSVDATGLQETQYF. The CDR3 DNA reads as TGCAGCGTTGACGCGACAGGCCTTCAAGAGACCCAGTACTTC.

This clonotype was detected many times. The chain is built from TRBV20-1 and TRBJ2-3; D could derive from TRBD1 or TRBD2 (5 bases each). This CDR3 region has 14 residues. The V gene's germline CDR1 is DFQATT and CDR2 SNEGSKA (reference sequence). V was cut by 6 bases and J by 0 bases, with 13 bases left in between. CDR3 amino acids: CSATGPISTDTQYF. The DNA of the CDR3 is TGCAGTGCCACGGGACCGATTAGCACAGATACGCAGTATTTT.

This clonotype was observed a few times. This CDR3 reads CASSYGGPARNQPQHF. CDR3 bases: TGTGCCAGCAGTTACGGGGGCCCCGCAAGGAATCAGCCCCAGCATTTT. The J gene is TRBJ1-5, the V gene TRBV6-2 or TRBV6-3, with D tentatively TRBD1 (6 bases). The CDR3 extends over 16 amino acids. Germline V gene sequence: CDR1 MNHEY, CDR2 SVGEGT. V was cut by 2 bases and J by 4 bases, with 15 bases left in between.

This clonotype has just one count. The chain recombines TRBV9 with TRBJ2-3; TRBD1 matches 7 bases. The CDR3 spans 15 residues. The V gene end was trimmed by 3 bases and the J gene end by 0 bases; junction bases not matched to a gene: 4. In germline, CDR1 is SGDLS, CDR2 YYNGEE. CDR3 bases: TGTGCCAGCAGCGGCACAGGGGCGAGCACAGATACGCAGTATTTT. Protein sequence: CASSGTGASTDTQYF.

This clonotype has just a few counts. V gene TRBV7-9 combines with J gene TRBJ1-4, with 7 bases matching TRBD1. CDR3 length: 14 amino acids. Germline assignment: CDR1 SEHNR and CDR2 FQNEAQ (reference sequence). The trim removed 4 bases at V and 3 bases at J, leaving 2 bases unmatched. This CDR3 is CASSSGQSNEKLFF. The CDR3 DNA reads as TGTGCCAGCAGCTCGGGACAGTCTAATGAAAAACTGTTTTTT. Complete variable domain (other parts from reference TRBV7-9 and TRBJ1-4): DTGVSQNPRHKITKRGQNVTFRCDPISEHNRLYWYRQTLGQGPEFLTYFQNEAQLEKSRLLSDRFSAERPKGSFSTLEIQRTEQGDSAMYLCASSSGQSNEKLFFGSGTQLSVL.

This clonotype was counted a few times. The chain recombines TRBV24-1 with TRBJ2-1; 7 bases agree with TRBD2. The CDR3 extends over 14 amino acids. Per germline, CDR1 KGHDR and CDR2 SFDVKD. J was trimmed by 7 bases and V by 9 bases; bases with no gene match: 11. The CDR3 region has the DNA TGTGCCACCGGCCCAGCGCGGGAGACTAATGAGCAGTTCTTC. Residues: CATGPARETNEQFF.

This clonotype has a count of ten or more. The chain is built from TRBV10-2 and TRBJ2-1; D ambiguous. Germline V CDR1 and CDR2: WSHSY, SAAADI. V lost 1 base and J 12 bases, leaving 10 bases between the germline ends. This CDR3 is built from 12 residues. Written as DNA, the CDR3 is TGCGCCAGCAGTGAGTTTAGAGGCGGGCAGTTCTTC. This sequence encodes CASSEFRGGQFF.

A word on this clonotype: This likely comes from a read error, as the CDR3 has no conserved phenylalanine or tryptophan at its end. The chain combines TRBV30 with TRBJ2-3; no reliable D call. This CDR3 has 11 amino acids. Germline V gives CDR1 GTSNPN, CDR2 SVGIG (reference sequence). Trimming stripped 2 bases from V and 3 bases from J, with 3 bases between. Here the CDR3 DNA reads TGTGCCTGGAGTTCGACAGATACGCAGTATCTT. It encodes CAWSSTDTQYL.

This clonotype was recorded a few times. This sequence joins TRBV20-1 and TRBJ1-4, with 7 positions matching TRBD1. Germline assignment: CDR1 DFQATT and CDR2 SNEGSKA (reference sequence). The length of the CDR3 is 14 residues. The J segment lost 6 bases and the V segment lost 6 bases, leaving 10 bases of the junction unmatched. The CDR3 spells CSAYDRDDDEKLFF. CDR3 nucleotide sequence: TGCAGTGCCTACGACAGGGATGATGATGAAAAACTGTTTTTT.

This chain connects TRBV5-5 to TRBJ2-4; D is possibly TRBD2 (5 bases). Germline values: CDR1 SGHKS, CDR2 YYEKEE (reference sequence). The V end was cut by 3 bases, the J end by 1 base, with 17 bases between. The CDR3 is 17 residues long. The CDR3: CASSSLSGGSAKNIQYF. The CDR3 bases are TGTGCCAGCAGCTCCTTATCCGGAGGCAGCGCCAAAAACATTCAGTACTTC.

V usage is TRBV7-9 and J usage is TRBJ1-1; D uncertain. V was cut by 3 bases and J by 7 bases, with 9 bases left in between. This CDR3 comprises 12 residues. Germline CDR1 is SEHNR and CDR2 is FQNEAQ (reference sequence). The CDR3 nucleotides read TGTGCCAGCAGCTTTGGACTCTATGAAGCTTTCTTT. Translating gives CASSFGLYEAFF.

This sequence joins TRBV7-2 and TRBJ2-2; D unclear. V lost 4 bases to trimming and J lost 1 base, with 7 bases between them. This CDR3 comprises 14 residues. CDR1 and CDR2 from the germline V gene are SGHTA and FQGNSA. CDR3 residues: CASSYSLNTGELFF. The CDR3, as DNA: TGTGCCAGCAGCTACTCGCTGAACACCGGGGAGCTGTTTTTT.

This clonotype turned up a few times. The CDR3 loop reads CASSLGGTGATYEQYF. The CDR3 DNA reads TGTGCCAGCAGCCTAGGAGGGACAGGGGCCACCTACGAGCAGTACTTC. The chain recombines TRBV3-1 with TRBJ2-7; TRBD1 matches at 10 bases. The CDR3 is 16 residues long. V shed 4 bases and J 2 bases; nucleotides not matched to a gene: 8. Germline V gene lookup returns CDR1 LGHDT and CDR2 YNNKEL (reference sequence).

The chain joins TRBV7-9 to TRBJ1-4; no clear D gene. CDR1 is SEHNR and CDR2 is FQNEAQ in the germline V gene (reference sequence). Trimming removed 1 base at V and 7 bases at J, with 13 bases between. CDR3 size: 15 residues. The CDR3 protein is CASSLGSGYGEKLFF. DNA of the CDR3: TGTGCCAGCAGCTTAGGATCCGGGTACGGTGAAAAACTGTTTTTT.

The V gene is TRBV3-1, the J gene TRBJ1-2; no clear D. Germline lookup yields CDR1 LGHDT and CDR2 YNNKEL (reference sequence). V lost 4 bases and J 8 bases, leaving 14 bases between the germline ends. The length of the CDR3 is 13 residues. The CDR3 is CASSPLSEDGYTF. CDR3 bases: TGTGCCAGCAGCCCGCTGTCTGAGGACGGCTACACCTTC.

A few counts support this clonotype. This sequence joins TRBV11-2 and TRBJ2-5; D is unclear. V lost 2 bases and J lost 0, with 4 bases in between. The CDR3 has 13 residues. Germline CDR1 and CDR2: SGHAT and FQNNGV. The DNA for the CDR3 is TGTGCCAGCAGCTTACAATACCAAGAGACCCAGTACTTC. It is translated as CASSLQYQETQYF.

The V call is TRBV2, the J call TRBJ2-7; 9 bases line up with TRBD1. The CDR3 extends over 12 amino acids. In germline, CDR1 is SNHLY, CDR2 FYNNEI. With 6 bases clipped from V and 12 bases from J, the junction kept 9 bases outside the gene matches. DNA for the CDR3: TGTGCCAGCAGCGGACAGGGGCCTAGGCGGTACTTC. It yields the protein CASSGQGPRRYF.

The J gene is TRBJ2-6, the V gene TRBV19, with 7 bases that match TRBD1. Trimming cost V 2 bases and J 2 bases; bases outside gene matches: 3. The CDR3 length is 16 residues. Germline CDR1 and CDR2: LNHDA and SQIVND (reference sequence). CDR3 loop: CASSIPRGTGANVLTF. CDR3 in DNA: TGTGCCAGTAGTATACCCAGGGGGACTGGGGCCAACGTCCTGACTTTC.

This clonotype occurred many times. The chain couples TRBV27 to TRBJ2-5; possibly TRBD1 for D (5 bases). The CDR3 runs to 13 residues. Per germline, CDR1 MNHEY and CDR2 SMNVEV (reference sequence). Trimming took off 8 bases at V and 5 bases at J, with 15 bases between the two ends. CDR3 residues: CASSNSYRETQYF. The CDR3 nucleotides are TGTGCCAGCTCGAATAGCTACAGGGAGACCCAGTACTTC.

There are many counts of this clonotype. The chain employs TRBV18 and TRBJ2-7; 7 bases fit TRBD1. The CDR3 sequence is 14 residues long. Germline lookup yields CDR1 KGHSH and CDR2 LQKENI. Trimming took 1 base from V and 3 from J; bases not matched to a gene: 3. The CDR3 region is CASSPLQGFYEQYF. The CDR3 coding sequence is TGTGCCAGCTCACCACTACAGGGGTTCTACGAGCAGTACTTC.

This clonotype was detected only a few times. This chain uses TRBV27 with TRBJ1-1; TRBD1 matches 11 bases. CDR1 and CDR2 (germline): MNHEY, SMNVEV (reference sequence). The J segment lost 10 bases and the V segment lost 9 bases, leaving 7 bases of the junction unmatched. CDR3 length: 12 residues. The CDR3 sequence: CASSDRGRPAFF. The CDR3 nucleotides read TGTGCCAGTTCGGACAGGGGGCGACCAGCTTTCTTT.

This clonotype was recorded a few times. V usage is TRBV11-3 and J usage is TRBJ2-1; 7 bases agree with TRBD1. The V gene end was trimmed by 5 bases and the J gene end by 4 bases; junction bases not matched to a gene: 8. The CDR3 runs to 15 residues. CDR1 and CDR2 from the germline V gene are SGHNT and YENEEA. CDR3 nucleotide sequence: TGTGCCAGCAGCCCTAACAGGGGATCTTACAATGAGCAGTTCTTC. Its translation is CASSPNRGSYNEQFF.

The chain is built from TRBV6-5 and TRBJ2-3, with D hard to call. V lost 7 bases to trimming and J lost 5 bases, with 7 bases between them. CDR1 is MNHEY and CDR2 is SVGAGI in the germline V gene. The CDR3 consists of 11 residues. The CDR3 spells CASTKGDTQYF. The CDR3, as DNA: TGTGCCAGCACCAAGGGAGATACGCAGTATTTT.

V and J are TRBV14 and TRBJ2-4; D gene uncertain. The germline V gene has CDR1 SGHDN and CDR2 FVKESK. V gave up 2 bases and J gave up 13 bases, with 24 bases separating them. CDR3 length: 16 residues. Written as DNA, the CDR3 is TGTGCCAGCAGCCAAAATCAAGATGCCAGGAATTCCATACAGTACTTC. Its protein product is CASSQNQDARNSIQYF.